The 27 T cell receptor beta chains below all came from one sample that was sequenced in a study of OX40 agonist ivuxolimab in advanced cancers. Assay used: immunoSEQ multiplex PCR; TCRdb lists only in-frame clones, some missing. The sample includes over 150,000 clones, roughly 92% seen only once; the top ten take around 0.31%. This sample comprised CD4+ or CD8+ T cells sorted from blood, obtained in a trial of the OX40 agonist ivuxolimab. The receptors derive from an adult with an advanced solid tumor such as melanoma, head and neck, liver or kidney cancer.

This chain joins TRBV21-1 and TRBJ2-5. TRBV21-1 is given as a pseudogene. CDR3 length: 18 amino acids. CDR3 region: CASSKGTQGKGGQETQYF. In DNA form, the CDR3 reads TGTGCCAGCAGCAAAGGTACCCAGGGGAAGGGGGGACAAGAGACCCAGTACTTC.

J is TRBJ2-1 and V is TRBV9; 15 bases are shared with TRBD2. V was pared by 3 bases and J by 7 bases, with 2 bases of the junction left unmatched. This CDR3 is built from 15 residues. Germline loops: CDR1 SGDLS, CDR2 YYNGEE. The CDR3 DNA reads TGTGCCAGCAGCGGGACTAGCGGGAGGGGAAATGAGCAGTTCTTC. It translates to CASSGTSGRGNEQFF.

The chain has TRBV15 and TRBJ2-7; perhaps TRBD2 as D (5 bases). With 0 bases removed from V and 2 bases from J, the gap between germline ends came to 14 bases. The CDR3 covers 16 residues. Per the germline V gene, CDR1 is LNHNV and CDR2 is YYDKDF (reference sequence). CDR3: CATSRDGGRGTYEQYF. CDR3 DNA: TGTGCCACCAGCAGAGATGGTGGCCGGGGAACCTACGAGCAGTACTTC.

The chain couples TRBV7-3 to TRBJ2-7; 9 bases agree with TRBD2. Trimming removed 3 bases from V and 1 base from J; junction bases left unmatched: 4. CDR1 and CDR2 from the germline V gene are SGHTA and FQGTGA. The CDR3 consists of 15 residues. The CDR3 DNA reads TGTGCCAGCAGCTTCCTAGCGGGGACTTCCTACGAGCAGTACTTC. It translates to CASSFLAGTSYEQYF.

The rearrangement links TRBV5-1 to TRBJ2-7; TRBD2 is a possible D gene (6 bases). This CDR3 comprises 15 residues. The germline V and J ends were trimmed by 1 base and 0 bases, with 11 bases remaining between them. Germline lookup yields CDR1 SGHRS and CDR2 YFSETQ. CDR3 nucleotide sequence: TGCGCCAGCAGCTTGATGCTGCGGGGCTCCTACGAGCAGTACTTC. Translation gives CASSLMLRGSYEQYF.

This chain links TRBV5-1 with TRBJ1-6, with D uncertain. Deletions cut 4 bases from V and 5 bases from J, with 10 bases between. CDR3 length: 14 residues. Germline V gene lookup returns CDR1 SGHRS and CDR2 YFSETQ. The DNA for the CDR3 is TGCGCCAGCAGCCCAGGATCCAATAATTCACCCCTCCACTTT. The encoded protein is CASSPGSNNSPLHF.

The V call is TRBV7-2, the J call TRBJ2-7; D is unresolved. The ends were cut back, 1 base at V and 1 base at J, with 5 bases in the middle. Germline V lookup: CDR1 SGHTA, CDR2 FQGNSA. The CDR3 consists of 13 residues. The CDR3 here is CASSLGLSYEQYF. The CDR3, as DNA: TGTGCCAGCAGCTTAGGGCTTTCCTACGAGCAGTACTTC.

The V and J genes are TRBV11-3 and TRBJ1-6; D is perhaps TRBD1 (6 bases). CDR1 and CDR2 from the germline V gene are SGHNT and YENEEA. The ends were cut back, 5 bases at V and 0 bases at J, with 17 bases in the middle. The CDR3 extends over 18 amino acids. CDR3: CASSPRQAQSSYNSPLHF. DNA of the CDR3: TGTGCCAGCAGCCCCCGACAGGCTCAGAGCTCCTATAATTCACCCCTCCACTTT.

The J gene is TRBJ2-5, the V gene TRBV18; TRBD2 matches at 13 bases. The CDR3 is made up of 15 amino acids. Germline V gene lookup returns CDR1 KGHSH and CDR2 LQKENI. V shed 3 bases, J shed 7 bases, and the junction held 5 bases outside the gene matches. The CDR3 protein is CASSPAGLAGATQYF. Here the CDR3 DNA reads TGTGCCAGCTCACCGGCAGGACTAGCGGGAGCGACCCAGTACTTC.

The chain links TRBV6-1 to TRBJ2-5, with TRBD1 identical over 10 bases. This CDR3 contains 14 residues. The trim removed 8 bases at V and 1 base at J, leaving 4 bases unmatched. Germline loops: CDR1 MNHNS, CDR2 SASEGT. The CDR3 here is CASPGTGAQETQYF. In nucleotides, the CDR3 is TGTGCCAGCCCCGGGACAGGGGCCCAAGAGACCCAGTACTTC.

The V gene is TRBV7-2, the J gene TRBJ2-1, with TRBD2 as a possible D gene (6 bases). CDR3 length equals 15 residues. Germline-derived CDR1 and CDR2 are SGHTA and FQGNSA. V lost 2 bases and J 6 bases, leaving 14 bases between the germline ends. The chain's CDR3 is CASSLYGAGLNEQFF. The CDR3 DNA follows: TGTGCCAGCAGCTTATACGGAGCGGGTCTCAATGAGCAGTTCTTC. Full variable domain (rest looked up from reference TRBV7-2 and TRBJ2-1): GAGVSQSPSNKVTEKGKDVELRCDPISGHTALYWYRQSLGQGLEFLIYFQGNSAPDKSGLPSDRFSAERTGGSVSTLTIQRTQQEDSAVYLCASSLYGAGLNEQFFGPGTRLTVL.

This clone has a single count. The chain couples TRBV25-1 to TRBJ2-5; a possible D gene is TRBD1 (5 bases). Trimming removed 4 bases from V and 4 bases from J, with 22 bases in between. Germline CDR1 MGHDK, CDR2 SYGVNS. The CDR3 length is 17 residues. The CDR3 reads CASSAPWAKGQGETQYF. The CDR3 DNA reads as TGTGCCAGCAGTGCCCCTTGGGCTAAAGGCCAGGGAGAGACCCAGTACTTC.

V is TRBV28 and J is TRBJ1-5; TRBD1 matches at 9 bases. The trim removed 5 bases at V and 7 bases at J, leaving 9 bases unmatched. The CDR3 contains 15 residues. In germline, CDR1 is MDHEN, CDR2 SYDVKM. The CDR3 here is CASSTRWTGDQPQHF. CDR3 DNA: TGTGCCAGCAGTACCCGGTGGACAGGGGACCAGCCCCAGCATTTT.

The CDR3 sequence: CSVVAGLAKNIQYF. The CDR3 DNA reads TGCAGCGTTGTGGCAGGGTTAGCCAAAAACATTCAGTACTTC. The chain employs TRBV29-1 and TRBJ2-4, with a weak D call TRBD1 (5 bases). V was cut by 4 bases and J by 0 bases, with 10 bases left in between. The length of the CDR3 is 14 residues. CDR1 is SQVTM and CDR2 is ANQGSEA in the germline V gene.

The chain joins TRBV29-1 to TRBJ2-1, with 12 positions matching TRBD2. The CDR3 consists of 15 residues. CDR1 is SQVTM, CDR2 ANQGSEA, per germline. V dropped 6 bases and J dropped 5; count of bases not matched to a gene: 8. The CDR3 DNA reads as TGCAGCGTCAAACTACTAGCGGGGGGAAACAATGAGCAGTTCTTC. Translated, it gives CSVKLLAGGNNEQFF.

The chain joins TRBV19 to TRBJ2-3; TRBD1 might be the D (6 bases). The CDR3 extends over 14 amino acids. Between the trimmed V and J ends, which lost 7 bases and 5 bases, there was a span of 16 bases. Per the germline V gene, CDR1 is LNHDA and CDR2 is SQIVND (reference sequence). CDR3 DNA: TGTGCCAGTACCTACAGGGATATCGGAGATACGCAGTATTTT. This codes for CASTYRDIGDTQYF.

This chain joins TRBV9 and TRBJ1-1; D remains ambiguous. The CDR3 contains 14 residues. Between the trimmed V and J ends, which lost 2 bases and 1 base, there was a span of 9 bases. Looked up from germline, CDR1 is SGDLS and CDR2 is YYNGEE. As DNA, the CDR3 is TGTGCCAGCAGCGTCGGCCCGACGAACACTGAAGCTTTCTTT. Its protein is CASSVGPTNTEAFF. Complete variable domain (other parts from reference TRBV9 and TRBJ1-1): DSGVTQTPKHLITATGQRVTLRCSPRSGDLSVYWYQQSLDQGLQFLIQYYNGEERAKGNILERFSAQQFPDLHSELNLSSLELGDSALYFCASSVGPTNTEAFFGQGTRLTVV.

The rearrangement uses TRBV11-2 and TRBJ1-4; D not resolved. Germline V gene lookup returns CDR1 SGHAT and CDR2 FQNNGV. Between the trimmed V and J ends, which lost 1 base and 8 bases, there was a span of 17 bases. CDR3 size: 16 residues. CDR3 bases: TGTGCCAGCAGCTTAGGCGGTCGGCAGGCGTGGGAAAAACTGTTTTTT. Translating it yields CASSLGGRQAWEKLFF.

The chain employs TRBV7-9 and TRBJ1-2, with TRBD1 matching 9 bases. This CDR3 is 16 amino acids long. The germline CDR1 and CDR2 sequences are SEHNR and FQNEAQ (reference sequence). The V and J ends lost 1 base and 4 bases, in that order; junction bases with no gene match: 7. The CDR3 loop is CASSLGTGGASYGYTF. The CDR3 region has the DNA TGTGCCAGCAGCTTAGGAACAGGGGGCGCGAGCTATGGCTACACCTTC.

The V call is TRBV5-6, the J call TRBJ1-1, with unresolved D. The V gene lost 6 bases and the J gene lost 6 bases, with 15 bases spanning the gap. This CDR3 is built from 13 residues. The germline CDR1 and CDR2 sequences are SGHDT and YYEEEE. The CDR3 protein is CASTLVGRPEAFF. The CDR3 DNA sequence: TGTGCCAGCACCCTAGTAGGGCGACCTGAAGCTTTCTTT.

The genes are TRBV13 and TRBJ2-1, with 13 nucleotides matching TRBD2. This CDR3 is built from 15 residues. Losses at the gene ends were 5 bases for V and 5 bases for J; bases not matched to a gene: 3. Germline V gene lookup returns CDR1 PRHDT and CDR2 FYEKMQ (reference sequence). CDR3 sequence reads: CASSPTSGGNNEQFF. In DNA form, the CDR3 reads TGTGCCAGCAGCCCGACTAGCGGGGGGAACAATGAGCAGTTCTTC.

For the CDR3, the DNA is TGTGCCAGCAGCTTAGAGGGGGTAGGGCGGTGGAACACCGGGGAGCTGTTTTTT. It encodes CASSLEGVGRWNTGELFF. The gene calls are TRBV7-2 and TRBJ2-2, with D possibly being TRBD1 (6 bases). The CDR3 consists of 18 residues. The V gene lost 1 base and the J gene lost 1 base, with 16 bases spanning the gap. Germline V gene sequence: CDR1 SGHTA, CDR2 FQGNSA.

CDR3 nucleotides: TGCGCCAGCAGCTGGGGACAGGGGCGGATCGGCGAGCAGTACTTC. Encoded protein: CASSWGQGRIGEQYF. The genes are TRBV5-1 and TRBJ2-7; TRBD1 agrees at 10 bases. Germline trimming cut 3 bases from V and 6 bases from J; bases unmatched to any gene: 9. Germline V lookup: CDR1 SGHRS, CDR2 YFSETQ. The CDR3 consists of 15 residues. The entire variable domain, with the rest obtained from reference TRBV5-1 and TRBJ2-7, is as follows: KAGVTQTPRYLIKTRGQQVTLSCSPISGHRSVSWYQQTPGQGLQFLFEYFSETQRNKGNFPGRFSGRQFSNSRSEMNVSTLELGDSALYLCASSWGQGRIGEQYFGPGTRLTVT.

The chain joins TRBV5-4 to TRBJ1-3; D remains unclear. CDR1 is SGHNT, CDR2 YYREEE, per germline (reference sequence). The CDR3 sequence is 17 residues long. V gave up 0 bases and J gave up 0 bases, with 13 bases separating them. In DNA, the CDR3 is TGTGCCAGCAGCTTGGATTTGGCCAGAAACTCTGGAAACACCATATATTTT. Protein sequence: CASSLDLARNSGNTIYF. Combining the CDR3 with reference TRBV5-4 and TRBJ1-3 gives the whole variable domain ETGVTQSPTHLIKTRGQQVTLRCSSQSGHNTVSWYQQALGQGPQFIFQYYREEENGRGNFPPRFSGLQFPNYSSELNVNALELDDSALYLCASSLDLARNSGNTIYFGEGSWLTVV.

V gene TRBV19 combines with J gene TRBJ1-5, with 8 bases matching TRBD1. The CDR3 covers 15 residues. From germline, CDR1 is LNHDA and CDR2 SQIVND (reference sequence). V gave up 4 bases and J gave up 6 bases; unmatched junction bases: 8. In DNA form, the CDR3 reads TGTGCCAGTAGTACCCAGGACAGGGTCGGTCAGCCCCAGCATTTT. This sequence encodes CASSTQDRVGQPQHF.

The CDR3 reads CATLGLGGANEQFF. The CDR3 nucleotides are TGTGCCACCCTGGGACTAGGAGGGGCCAATGAGCAGTTCTTC. The rearrangement links TRBV10-3 to TRBJ2-1; TRBD2 aligns across 8 bases. The ends lost 10 bases at V and 6 bases at J; junction bases unmatched: 11. This CDR3 contains 14 residues. Germline assignment: CDR1 ENHRY and CDR2 SYGVKD.

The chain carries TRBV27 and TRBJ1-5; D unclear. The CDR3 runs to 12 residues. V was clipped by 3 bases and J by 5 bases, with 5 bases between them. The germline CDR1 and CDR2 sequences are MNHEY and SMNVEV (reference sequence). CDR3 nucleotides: TGTGCCAGCAGTTTTCCCGATCAGCCCCAGCATTTT. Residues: CASSFPDQPQHF.